This T cell receptor beta chain is from a study of OX40 agonist ivuxolimab in advanced cancers. Study-wide context: Ivuxolimab, which is an agonistic anti-OX40 (CD134) antibody, was administered to the patients. The dose-escalation cohort had hepatocellular carcinoma, melanoma, renal cell or head and neck cancer. Three dose-escalation patients had partial responses: one with hepatocellular carcinoma and two with cutaneous melanoma. Study-wide results and caveats: On average, CD8+ T cells had more expanded clones than CD4+.

A note on this clone: Its cognate antigen is unknown.

In germline, CDR1 is SGHDN, CDR2 FVKESK. V shed 2 bases and J 9 bases; nucleotides not matched to a gene: 6. The CDR3 contains 15 residues. Assay: immunoSEQ multiplex PCR; the TCRdb copy retains only in-frame clones and omits some. The data contain 9,500 to 15,000 clones, under 85% of them singletons. Sequenced here: CD4+ or CD8+ T cells sorted from blood, sampled in a trial of the OX40 agonist ivuxolimab. The chain uses TRBV14 and TRBJ2-1; TRBD2 matches 11 bases. The sequence was obtained from an adult with an advanced solid tumor such as melanoma, head and neck, liver or kidney cancer. CDR3 DNA: TGTGCCAGCAGCCAATTAGCGGGAGGGTTCGGTGAGCAGTTCTTC. Its protein is CASSQLAGGFGEQFF.